These T cell receptor beta chains were read from a single sample in a study of HIV-infected patients and healthy controls. One entry per CDR3 protein, called by TCRdb with MiXCR from the 5' RACE reads. In the table there are about 64,000 distinct CDR3 sequences, 15% to 20% of which are singletons. The source material was CD4+ T cells from blood. These receptors all come from a human donor in good health. CDR3s include the opening cysteine and the closing phenylalanine or tryptophan.

V gene	J gene	CDR3 protein
TRBV7-2	TRBJ1-2	CASSSPEQGFYGYTF
TRBV6-2/TRBV6-3	TRBJ2-2	CASSRLAGGWNTGELFF
TRBV4-1	TRBJ2-1	CASSQDRRTERRNEQFF
TRBV29-1	TRBJ2-5	CSVEGDPGRTQYF
TRBV24-1	TRBJ2-2	CATSDPSSGSTGELFF
TRBV6-5	TRBJ2-3	CASSSPRGSGSRKDTQYF
TRBV7-9	TRBJ2-1	CASSLLAGFRNEQFF
TRBV7-2	TRBJ2-5	CASSLRGRGETQYF
TRBV20-1	TRBJ2-4	CSAVSPAGGSKNIQYF
TRBV2	TRBJ1-5	CASSDGGPGNQPQHF
TRBV12-3/TRBV12-4	TRBJ1-1	CASRTEGEAFF
TRBV29-1	TRBJ2-1	CSVESASGSYNEQFF
TRBV20-1	TRBJ1-5	CSALGGPNQPQHF
TRBV27	TRBJ2-7	CASSLQPSYEQYF
TRBV7-2	TRBJ2-4	CASSHRGSGQGTKNIQYF
TRBV5-8	TRBJ2-5	CASSLDPRQETQYF
TRBV23-1	TRBJ1-4	CASTESGMRGEKLFF
TRBV5-1	TRBJ2-1	CASSFGATSGGRNEQFF
TRBV20-1	TRBJ1-4	CSAPGRAGEKLFF
TRBV7-2	TRBJ2-7	CASSLVGGEYEQYF
TRBV15	TRBJ2-5	CATSRALGSQETQYF
TRBV7-9	TRBJ2-2	CASSPSGPMNTGELFF
TRBV6-6	TRBJ1-1	CASSYWDKNTEAFF
TRBV3-1	TRBJ2-2	CASSQEYGRARSRQDGELFF
TRBV19	TRBJ1-4	CASSMTPQGAEKLFF